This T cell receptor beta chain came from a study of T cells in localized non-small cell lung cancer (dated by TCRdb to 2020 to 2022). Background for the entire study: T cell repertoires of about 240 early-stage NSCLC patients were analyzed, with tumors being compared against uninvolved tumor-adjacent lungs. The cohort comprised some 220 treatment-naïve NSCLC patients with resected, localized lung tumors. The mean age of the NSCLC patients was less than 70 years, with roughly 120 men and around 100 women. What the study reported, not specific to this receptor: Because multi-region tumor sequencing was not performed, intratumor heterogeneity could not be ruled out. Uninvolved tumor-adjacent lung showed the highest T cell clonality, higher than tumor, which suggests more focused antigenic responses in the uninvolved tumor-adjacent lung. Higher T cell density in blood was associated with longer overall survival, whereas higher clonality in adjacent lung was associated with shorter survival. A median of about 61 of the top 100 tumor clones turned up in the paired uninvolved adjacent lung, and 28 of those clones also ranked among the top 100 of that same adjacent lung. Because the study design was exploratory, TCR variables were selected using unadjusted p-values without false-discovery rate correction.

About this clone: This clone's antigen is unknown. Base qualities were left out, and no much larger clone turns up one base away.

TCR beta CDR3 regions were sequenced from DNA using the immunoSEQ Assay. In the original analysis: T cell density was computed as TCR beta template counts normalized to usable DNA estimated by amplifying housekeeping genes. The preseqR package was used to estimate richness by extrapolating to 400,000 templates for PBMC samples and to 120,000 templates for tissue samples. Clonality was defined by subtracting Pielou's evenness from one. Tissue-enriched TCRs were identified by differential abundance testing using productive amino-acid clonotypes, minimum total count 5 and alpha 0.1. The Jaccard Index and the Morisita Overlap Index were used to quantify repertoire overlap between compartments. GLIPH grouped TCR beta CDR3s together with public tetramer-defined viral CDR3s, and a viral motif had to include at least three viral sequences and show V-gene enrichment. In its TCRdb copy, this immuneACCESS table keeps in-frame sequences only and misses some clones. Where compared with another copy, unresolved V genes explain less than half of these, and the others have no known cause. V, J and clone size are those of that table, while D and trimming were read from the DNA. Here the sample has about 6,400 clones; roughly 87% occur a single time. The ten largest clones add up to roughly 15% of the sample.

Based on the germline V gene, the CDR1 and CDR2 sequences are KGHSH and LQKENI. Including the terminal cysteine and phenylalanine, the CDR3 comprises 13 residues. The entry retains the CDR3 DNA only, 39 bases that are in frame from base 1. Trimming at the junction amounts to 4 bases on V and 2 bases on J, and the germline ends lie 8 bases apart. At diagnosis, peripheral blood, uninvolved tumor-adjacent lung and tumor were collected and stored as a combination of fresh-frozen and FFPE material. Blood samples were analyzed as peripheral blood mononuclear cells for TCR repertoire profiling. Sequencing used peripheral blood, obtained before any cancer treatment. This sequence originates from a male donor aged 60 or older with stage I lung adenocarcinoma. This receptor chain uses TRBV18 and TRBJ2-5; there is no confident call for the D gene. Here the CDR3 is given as CASSLGSQETQYF. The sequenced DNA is TGTGCCAGCTCACTGGGTAGTCAAGAGACCCAGTACTTC.